Following are 17 T cell receptor beta chains from one sample sequenced in a study of blood T cell repertoires in COVID-19 (TCRdb year 2020). The library was obtained by the immunoSEQ multiplex PCR assay. TCRdb took this table from immuneACCESS and kept in-frame rearrangements with V and J called. Such tables lack part of the clones; where checked against another copy, unresolved V genes explain under half of the gap, and the rest is unexplained. A total of approximately 130,000 clones appear in this sample, around 83% of them only once. 8% to 10% of the sample belongs to the ten largest clones. Sequenced: peripheral blood. The receptors here all came from a man between 35 and 55 years old with active or convalescent COVID-19.

V is TRBV12-5 and J is TRBJ1-4; 12 bases map to TRBD1. V lost 3 bases, J lost 6 bases, and 8 bases stayed unmatched. From germline, CDR1 is LGHNT and CDR2 FRNRAP. CDR3 length equals 17 residues. CDR3 protein: CASGFTGQGARYEKLFF. In nucleotides, the CDR3 is TGTGCTAGTGGTTTTACGGGACAGGGGGCGAGGTATGAAAAACTGTTTTTT. Supplemented by reference TRBV12-5 and TRBJ1-4, the full variable domain reads DARVTQTPRHKVTEMGQEVTMRCQPILGHNTVFWYRQTMMQGLELLAYFRNRAPLDDSGMPKDRFSAEMPDATLATLKIQPSEPRDSAVYFCASGFTGQGARYEKLFFGSGTQLSVL.

This sequence joins TRBV6-1 and TRBJ2-3, with D perhaps TRBD2 (6 bases). This CDR3 spans 15 amino acids. Germline V gene data show CDR1 as MNHNS and CDR2 as SASEGT. V lost 3 bases to trimming and J lost 2 bases, with 12 bases between them. CDR3 sequence (DNA): TGTGCCAGCAGTGAGGATTGGGGGGACACAGATACGCAGTATTTT. Encoded protein: CASSEDWGDTDTQYF.

This chain uses TRBV9 with TRBJ1-3; TRBD1 matches 7 bases. The germline CDR1 and CDR2 sequences are SGDLS and YYNGEE. The CDR3 is 15 amino acids. The V gene end was trimmed by 1 base and the J gene end by 2 bases; junction bases not matched to a gene: 3. The CDR3 is CASSVKTGAGNTIYF. CDR3 in DNA: TGTGCCAGCAGCGTAAAAACAGGGGCTGGAAACACCATATATTTT.

The rearrangement uses TRBV19 and TRBJ1-4; TRBD1 might be the D (6 bases). V lost 7 bases and J 3 bases, leaving 21 bases between the germline ends. The CDR3 spans 17 residues. CDR1 LNHDA and CDR2 SQIVND come from the germline V gene (reference sequence). CDR3 loop: CASTRMAGGASNEKLFF. The CDR3 DNA follows: TGTGCCAGTACCCGAATGGCTGGGGGCGCATCTAATGAAAAACTGTTTTTT.

The chain carries TRBV29-1 and TRBJ1-1; D might be TRBD1 (6 bases). Germline CDR1 and CDR2: SQVTM and ANQGSEA. This CDR3 spans 12 amino acids. V lost 5 bases, J lost 3 bases, and 10 bases lay in between. CDR3 amino acids: CSVLSGDTEAFF. CDR3 nucleotide sequence: TGCAGCGTTCTGTCAGGGGACACTGAAGCTTTCTTT. Supplemented by reference TRBV29-1 and TRBJ1-1, the full variable domain reads SAVISQKPSRDICQRGTSLTIQCQVDSQVTMMFWYRQQPGQSLTLIATANQGSEATYESGFVIDKFPISRPNLTFSTLTVSNMSPEDSSIYLCSVLSGDTEAFFGQGTRLTVV.

The chain recombines TRBV6-6 with TRBJ2-2, with 11 bases that match TRBD2. Germline V gene data show CDR1 as MNHNY and CDR2 as SVGAGI (reference sequence). This CDR3 has 17 residues. With 6 bases clipped from V and 3 bases from J, the junction kept 9 bases outside the gene matches. The CDR3 loop reads CASRRLGTSGHTGELFF. The CDR3 nucleotides are TGTGCCAGCAGACGACTCGGGACTAGCGGACACACCGGGGAGCTGTTTTTT.

The chain combines TRBV24-1 with TRBJ1-5; D gene unclear. The CDR3 is made up of 19 amino acids. V lost 3 bases, J lost 1 base, and 21 bases lay in between. CDR1 is KGHDR and CDR2 is SFDVKD in the germline V gene. CDR3 nucleotides: TGTGCCACCAGTGATCCGCCTTTCTCGGGGAAAGGGAGCAATCAGCCCCAGCATTTT. It is translated as CATSDPPFSGKGSNQPQHF.

The chain employs TRBV19 and TRBJ1-2; 9 nucleotides match TRBD1. V lost 6 bases, J lost 4 bases, and 6 bases stayed unmatched. The CDR3 length is 14 residues. Germline CDR1 LNHDA, CDR2 SQIVND (reference sequence). The CDR3 protein is CASSQTGGIYGYTF. CDR3 sequence (DNA): TGTGCCAGTAGCCAGACAGGGGGGATCTATGGCTACACCTTC.

The chain links TRBV6-1 to TRBJ2-1; D is unresolved. CDR1 is MNHNS, CDR2 SASEGT, per germline. Trimming removed 0 bases from V and 0 bases from J, with 18 bases in between. The CDR3 extends over 19 amino acids. The CDR3 reads CASSEAVLGGASSYNEQFF. The CDR3 DNA reads as TGTGCCAGCAGTGAAGCGGTTTTGGGTGGAGCGTCCTCCTACAATGAGCAGTTCTTC.

This clone was found once. V is TRBV5-4 and J is TRBJ1-2; maybe TRBD1 (5 bases). The germline gives CDR1 SGHNT, CDR2 YYREEE (reference sequence). The CDR3 spans 17 residues. V was trimmed by 0 bases and J by 6 bases, leaving 21 bases between them. The CDR3 loop reads CASSLDWGTPPSDGYTF. The CDR3 bases are TGTGCCAGCAGCTTGGATTGGGGGACTCCACCTTCCGATGGCTACACCTTC.

The V gene is TRBV30, the J gene TRBJ2-5, with TRBD1 matching 7 bases. J was trimmed by 4 bases and V by 7 bases; bases with no gene match: 9. This CDR3 is 13 amino acids long. Germline assignment: CDR1 GTSNPN and CDR2 SVGIG (reference sequence). The CDR3 coding sequence is TGTGCCTTTCAACGCGACAGGGTAGAGACCCAGTACTTC. It is translated as CAFQRDRVETQYF.

The chain couples TRBV27 to TRBJ2-2, with D maybe TRBD1 (5 bases). Trimming removed 6 bases from V and 0 bases from J, with 8 bases in between. CDR3 size: 14 residues. Germline lookup yields CDR1 MNHEY and CDR2 SMNVEV (reference sequence). The CDR3 sequence is CASRGRANTGELFF. The DNA for the CDR3 is TGTGCCAGCAGGGGCAGGGCGAACACCGGGGAGCTGTTTTTT.

The chain couples TRBV12-5 to TRBJ2-7; 8 bases agree with TRBD1. The germline V gene has CDR1 LGHNT and CDR2 FRNRAP. This CDR3 is built from 13 residues. The V segment lost 7 bases and the J segment 1 base; nucleotides outside the gene matches: 3. This CDR3 is CASVRTGSYEQYF. The CDR3 bases are TGTGCTAGTGTCCGGACAGGGTCCTACGAGCAGTACTTC.

This sequence joins TRBV3-1 (or the pseudogene TRBV3-2) and TRBJ2-7; TRBD1 is a possible D gene (5 bases). The V and J ends lost 1 base and 2 bases respectively, with 6 bases between them. From germline, CDR1 is LGHDT and CDR2 YNNKEL (reference sequence). The CDR3 is 13 residues long. CDR3 bases: TGTGCCAGCAGCCAAGGGACACCCTACGAGCAGTACTTC. This codes for CASSQGTPYEQYF.

The rearrangement links TRBV3-1 (or the pseudogene TRBV3-2) to TRBJ2-3, with D unresolved. The CDR3 contains 12 residues. In germline, CDR1 is LGHDT, CDR2 YNNKEL (reference sequence). V lost 0 bases and J 8 bases, leaving 6 bases between the germline ends. The CDR3 DNA reads as TGTGCCAGCAGCCAAGATGTGCGTACGCAGTATTTT. Translating gives CASSQDVRTQYF.

The chain carries TRBV12-5 and TRBJ2-3, with 12 bases fitting TRBD2. Unmatched junction bases numbered 4, after V lost 2 bases and J lost 4 bases. This CDR3 comprises 16 residues. Germline V CDR1 and CDR2: LGHNT, FRNRAP. CDR3 sequence reads: CASGLPRTSGADTQYF. Here the CDR3 DNA reads TGTGCTAGTGGTTTGCCCCGGACTAGCGGGGCAGATACGCAGTATTTT.

The chain uses TRBV18 and TRBJ2-4; D gene uncertain. Germline V gives CDR1 KGHSH, CDR2 LQKENI. The CDR3 extends over 12 amino acids. Trimming stripped 3 bases from V and 8 bases from J, with 8 bases between. The CDR3 DNA reads TGTGCCAGCTCACCCGATGGAGACATTCAGTACTTC. This translates into CASSPDGDIQYF.